This TCR beta chain is drawn from a study of a mutant IDH1 vaccine in newly diagnosed glioma. Assay used: immunoSEQ multiplex PCR; TCRdb lists only in-frame clones, some missing. The sample has roughly 26,000 clones, roughly 80% seen once; the top ten hold about a third. Time point of the sample: week 35, safety follow-up. Every single dose of the vaccine, 300 ug of mutant IDH1 20-mer peptide, came with topical imiquimod. The CDR3 length is 13 residues. Trimming pared 0 bases from V and 5 bases from J, leaving 9 bases between. Germline loops: CDR1 SGHDT, CDR2 YYEEEE. In regard to this clone: The antigen remains unidentified.

The chain recombines TRBV5-6 with TRBJ2-7, with D perhaps given as TRBD1 or TRBD2 (5 bases each). Source: PBMCs, taken from a glioma patient whose treatment included an IDH1 peptide vaccine. The receptor comes from a man aged 30-40 years with glioma. DNA for the CDR3: TGTGCCAGCAGCTTGGATAGAGGGGACGAGCAGTACTTC. It specifies CASSLDRGDEQYF.